A selection of T cell receptor beta chains follows, all from one sample in a study of shared clonotypes between healthy human individuals. The method was immunoSEQ multiplex PCR; TCRdb's version includes in-frame clones alone and lacks a portion of them. The data contain 170,000 or so clones, 65% to 80% of them singletons. Specimen: memory CD4+ T cells sorted from blood. Receptor source: a man aged 25-45 years in good health. The CDR3 runs from the conserved cysteine through the conserved F or W. The order of the fields is CDR3 protein, CDR3 DNA, J gene, V gene, D gene, clone size. The D gene is left open where the match is weak. Size is stated for part of the rows, as once, few or many counts, or as a class when the clone is expanded.

CDR3aa: CASSQIKVPPYNEQFF; CDR3nt: TGCGCCAGCAGCCAGATAAAGGTCCCGCCCTACAATGAGCAGTTCTTC; j_gene: TRBJ2-1; v_gene: TRBV4-1; d_gene: -; abundance: -
CDR3aa: CSVGTGPNYGYTF; CDR3nt: TGCAGCGTCGGGACAGGCCCGAACTATGGCTACACCTTC; j_gene: TRBJ1-2; v_gene: TRBV29-1; d_gene: TRBD1; abundance: -
CDR3aa: CASSGSGTGREQYF; CDR3nt: TGTGCCAGCAGCGGATCCGGGACAGGGAGAGAGCAGTACTTC; j_gene: TRBJ2-7; v_gene: TRBV5-4; d_gene: TRBD1; abundance: few
CDR3aa: CASSPYTGELFF; CDR3nt: TGTGCCAGCAGCCCATACACCGGGGAGCTGTTTTTT; j_gene: TRBJ2-2; v_gene: TRBV11-3; d_gene: -; abundance: -
CDR3aa: CASSALEQFF; CDR3nt: TGTGCCAGCAGCGCACTAGAGCAGTTCTTC; j_gene: TRBJ2-1; v_gene: TRBV7-9; d_gene: -; abundance: -
CDR3aa: CASGLDGGRGELFF; CDR3nt: TGTGCTAGTGGATTGGACGGGGGACGAGGGGAGCTGTTTTTT; j_gene: TRBJ2-2; v_gene: TRBV12-5; d_gene: -; abundance: -
CDR3aa: CASRGSGANVLTF; CDR3nt: TGTGCCAGCAGGGGGTCTGGGGCCAACGTCCTGACTTTC; j_gene: TRBJ2-6; v_gene: TRBV2; d_gene: -; abundance: -
CDR3aa: CASSPRDRLAEAFF; CDR3nt: TGTGCCAGCAGCCCACGGGACCGACTGGCTGAAGCTTTCTTT; j_gene: TRBJ1-1; v_gene: TRBV7-8; d_gene: -; abundance: many
CDR3aa: CASSSRETQYF; CDR3nt: TGTGCCAGCAGTTCTAGGGAGACCCAGTACTTC; j_gene: TRBJ2-5; v_gene: TRBV28; d_gene: -; abundance: -
CDR3aa: CATSSRFIQQFF; CDR3nt: TGTGCCACCAGCAGCAGATTCATCCAGCAGTTCTTC; j_gene: TRBJ2-1; v_gene: TRBV15; d_gene: -; abundance: -
CDR3aa: CATSGVGLGGRADTQYF; CDR3nt: TGTGCCACCAGCGGGGTCGGACTCGGGGGAAGAGCAGATACGCAGTATTTT; j_gene: TRBJ2-3; v_gene: TRBV15; d_gene: -; abundance: -
CDR3aa: CASSLGRVATQYF; CDR3nt: TGTGCCAGCAGCTTGGGGAGGGTCGCGACCCAGTACTTC; j_gene: TRBJ2-5; v_gene: TRBV5-6; d_gene: -; abundance: once
CDR3aa: CASSIKADYGYTF; CDR3nt: TGTGCCAGTAGTATAAAGGCAGACTATGGCTACACCTTC; j_gene: TRBJ1-2; v_gene: TRBV19; d_gene: -; abundance: -
CDR3aa: CATETGTQDGEQYF; CDR3nt: TGTGCCACCGAAACCGGGACTCAAGATGGAGAGCAGTACTTC; j_gene: TRBJ2-7; v_gene: TRBV18; d_gene: -; abundance: -
CDR3aa: CAITSGPDSNQPQHF; CDR3nt: TGTGCCATCACTTCTGGGCCTGATAGCAATCAGCCCCAGCATTTT; j_gene: TRBJ1-5; v_gene: TRBV10-3; d_gene: -; abundance: few
CDR3aa: CASSPGRLQETQYF; CDR3nt: TGCGCCAGCAGCCCCGGGCGGCTCCAAGAGACCCAGTACTTC; j_gene: TRBJ2-5; v_gene: TRBV5-1; d_gene: -; abundance: few
CDR3aa: CASSLLWAGTHQSYEQYF; CDR3nt: TGCGCCAGCAGCTTGTTATGGGCCGGGACCCATCAGTCCTACGAGCAGTACTTC; j_gene: TRBJ2-7; v_gene: TRBV5-1; d_gene: -; abundance: -
CDR3aa: CASSADRGTTKTQYF; CDR3nt: TGTGCCAGCAGCGCGGACAGGGGGACAACGAAGACCCAGTACTTC; j_gene: TRBJ2-5; v_gene: TRBV5-4; d_gene: TRBD1; abundance: -
CDR3aa: CASSGGISLEQYF; CDR3nt: TGTGCCTCGAGCGGCGGGATCTCTTTAGAGCAGTACTTC; j_gene: TRBJ2-7; v_gene: TRBV28; d_gene: -; abundance: -
CDR3aa: CASLPDTAGQPQHF; CDR3nt: TGTGCCAGCCTTCCGGACACGGCCGGACAGCCCCAGCATTTT; j_gene: TRBJ1-5; v_gene: TRBV6-1; d_gene: -; abundance: -
CDR3aa: CASSLVWGPYDEQFF; CDR3nt: TGTGCCAGCAGCTTAGTCTGGGGACCTTACGATGAGCAGTTCTTC; j_gene: TRBJ2-1; v_gene: TRBV7-2; d_gene: -; abundance: -
CDR3aa: CASSQGLAGYEQYF; CDR3nt: TGTGCCAGCAGCCAGGGACTAGCGGGCTACGAGCAGTACTTC; j_gene: TRBJ2-7; v_gene: TRBV11-1; d_gene: TRBD2; abundance: few
CDR3aa: CASSPRQGAHYGYTF; CDR3nt: TGTGCCAGCAGCCCGCGACAGGGGGCGCATTATGGCTACACCTTC; j_gene: TRBJ1-2; v_gene: TRBV9; d_gene: TRBD1; abundance: -
CDR3aa: CASSHRRDFGYTF; CDR3nt: TGTGCCAGCAGTCACCGGAGGGATTTTGGCTACACCTTC; j_gene: TRBJ1-2; v_gene: TRBV6-6; d_gene: -; abundance: -
CDR3aa: CASRNTEAFF; CDR3nt: TGTGCCAGTAGGAACACTGAAGCTTTCTTT; j_gene: TRBJ1-1; v_gene: TRBV19; d_gene: -; abundance: -
CDR3aa: CASSHSSVAGSAYEQYF; CDR3nt: TGTGCCAGCAGCCATTCGTCGGTGGCAGGGTCCGCCTACGAGCAGTACTTC; j_gene: TRBJ2-7; v_gene: TRBV4-2; d_gene: -; abundance: -
CDR3aa: CASSPTGGTGYTF; CDR3nt: TGTGCCAGCAGCCCGACAGGGGGGACTGGCTACACCTTC; j_gene: TRBJ1-2; v_gene: TRBV7-9; d_gene: TRBD1; abundance: -
CDR3aa: CASRLGLAGAGGELFF; CDR3nt: TGCGCCAGCAGGTTGGGACTAGCGGGAGCCGGCGGGGAGCTGTTTTTT; j_gene: TRBJ2-2; v_gene: TRBV5-1; d_gene: TRBD2; abundance: -
CDR3aa: CASSPPAAKNIQYF; CDR3nt: TGTGCCAGCTCACCACCGGCAGCCAAAAACATTCAGTACTTC; j_gene: TRBJ2-4; v_gene: TRBV18; d_gene: -; abundance: -
CDR3aa: CALQRTGEMGPQHF; CDR3nt: TGTGCCCTCCAAAGGACAGGCGAAATGGGGCCCCAGCATTTT; j_gene: TRBJ1-5; v_gene: TRBV6-1; d_gene: TRBD1; abundance: -
CDR3aa: CASSPMTNEQFF; CDR3nt: TGTGCCAGCTCACCAATGACGAATGAGCAGTTCTTC; j_gene: TRBJ2-1; v_gene: TRBV18; d_gene: -; abundance: once
CDR3aa: CASREQAGRAYTF; CDR3nt: TGTGCCAGCCGAGAACAGGCGGGTAGGGCCTACACCTTC; j_gene: TRBJ1-2; v_gene: TRBV18; d_gene: -; abundance: -
CDR3aa: CASSQDRSSELTDTQYF; CDR3nt: TGTGCCAGCAGCCAAGATCGGAGTAGCGAACTCACAGATACGCAGTATTTT; j_gene: TRBJ2-3; v_gene: TRBV14; d_gene: -; abundance: once
CDR3aa: CASRTSGRAGETQYF; CDR3nt: TGTGCCAGCAGAACTAGCGGGAGGGCCGGGGAGACCCAGTACTTC; j_gene: TRBJ2-5; v_gene: TRBV6-1; d_gene: TRBD2; abundance: few
CDR3aa: CASSFGGASGNTIYF; CDR3nt: TGTGCCAGCAGTTTCGGCGGGGCTTCTGGAAACACCATATATTTT; j_gene: TRBJ1-3; v_gene: TRBV28; d_gene: -; abundance: -
CDR3aa: CASSEQGISSYEQYF; CDR3nt: TGCGCCAGCAGCGAGCAGGGAATCAGCTCCTACGAGCAGTACTTC; j_gene: TRBJ2-7; v_gene: TRBV5-1; d_gene: -; abundance: -